This note documents a single T cell receptor (beta chain) sequence. The antigen is not known. Universal primer sites and UMIs were introduced during 5'RACE template-switching synthesis of TCR cDNA. MiXCR was run by TCRdb on the 5' RACE reads, yielding one entry per CDR3 protein. Of around 330,000 distinct CDR3 sequences in the sample, around 3.6% were seen once. V lost 5 bases, J lost 0 bases, and 13 bases lay in between. Germline CDR1 and CDR2: SGHTA and FQGNSA. The CDR3 loop spans 15 amino acids. This entry belongs to a study of T cells after yellow fever vaccination. Notes on the study in general: Faster peaking, at day 5 versus 15, marked a secondary response that was weaker. Reappearing after the booster were most of the clones from primary vaccination (roughly 96% CD4, approximately 88% CD8).

The sequencing here drew on PBMCs, taken on the day of the yellow fever booster vaccination. This chain connects TRBV7-2 to TRBJ2-5; D gene uncertain. The sequence was obtained from a man aged 18-30 years who received the YFV17D yellow fever vaccine. The CDR3 region is CASSPRLGYQETQYF. The CDR3 nucleotides read TGTGCCAGCAGCCCCCGGTTGGGGTACCAAGAGACCCAGTACTTC.